These 18 T cell receptor beta chains came from one sample sequenced in a study of T-cell reconstitution after alpha-beta-depleted transplantation in children (dated by TCRdb to the mid-2010s). The library was obtained by PCR. Data came from an Illumina HiSeq 2500. Molecular barcoding was employed in the preparation of TCR libraries, with unique molecular identifiers being used to normalize TCRbeta repertoire quantification. The raw public data were reprocessed by TCRdb itself: fastp quality trimming at Q25, MiXCR clonotype calling, in-frame beta chains only. When rows share a CDR3 protein, they turn into one entry using the most common DNA and genes. The sample yields roughly 340,000 distinct CDR3 sequences; around 15% were counted once. In total, the top ten clones hold roughly 40% of the sample. The treatment or condition label of this sample denotes: allogeneic hematopoietic cell transplantation with graft depleted of TCRalphabeta T cells and CD19 B cells.

This specimen was PBMCs, mostly from graft donor cells, taken 360 days after TCRalphabeta/CD19-depleted stem cell transplant. Receptors originate from a male patient aged 2-15 years who had a stem cell transplant for acute lymphoblastic leukemia, so the T cells may come from the graft donor.

The chain recombines TRBV5-1 with TRBJ2-7; perhaps D is TRBD1 or TRBD2 (5 bases each). Germline CDR1 is SGHRS and CDR2 is YFSETQ. CDR3 size: 15 residues. The V gene lost 0 bases and the J gene lost 0 bases, with 10 bases spanning the gap. The CDR3, as DNA: TGCGCCAGCAGCTTGGCCCCGGGGCTCTCCTACGAGCAGTACTTC. It encodes CASSLAPGLSYEQYF.

A few counts support this clonotype. The chain combines TRBV28 with TRBJ2-7; tentative D call: TRBD1 (6 bases). From germline, CDR1 is MDHEN and CDR2 SYDVKM. The length of the CDR3 is 14 residues. V was pared by 4 bases and J by 0 bases, with 10 bases between. This chain's CDR3 is CASSSQGSSYEQYF. Here the CDR3 DNA reads TGTGCCAGCAGTTCGCAGGGGAGCTCCTACGAGCAGTACTTC.

The sample holds a few counts of this clonotype. V and J are TRBV4-2 and TRBJ2-3; 12 bases align to TRBD2. With V trimmed by 4 bases and J by 3 bases, 8 bases remained unmatched. Germline V gene data show CDR1 as LGHNA and CDR2 as YNFKEQ. The CDR3 is 17 amino acids. CDR3 protein: CASSRATSGSGTDTQYF. Written as DNA, the CDR3 is TGTGCCAGCAGCCGAGCGACTAGCGGGAGTGGGACAGATACGCAGTATTTT.

The V call is TRBV28, the J call TRBJ1-6; tentative D call: TRBD1 (6 bases). In germline, CDR1 is MDHEN, CDR2 SYDVKM. CDR3 size: 16 residues. V lost 2 bases and J 2 bases, leaving 10 bases between the germline ends. CDR3 sequence (DNA): TGTGCCAGCAGTTTAATTAGGGGGACCTATAATTCACCCCTCCACTTT. Its translation is CASSLIRGTYNSPLHF.

This clonotype was picked up a small number of times. The chain is built from TRBV5-1 and TRBJ2-1; no reliable D call. Germline V lookup: CDR1 SGHRS, CDR2 YFSETQ. V was pared by 7 bases and J by 8 bases, with 13 bases between. The CDR3 is made up of 12 amino acids. This chain's CDR3 is CASQELGHEQFF. The CDR3, as DNA: TGCGCCAGCCAAGAACTCGGCCATGAGCAGTTCTTC.

This clonotype was recorded a few times. J is TRBJ2-7 and V is TRBV29-1; the D is unclear. This CDR3 is built from 13 residues. The V end was cut by 6 bases, the J end by 4 bases, with 16 bases between. Germline lookup yields CDR1 SQVTM and CDR2 ANQGSEA. This CDR3 reads CSVEVLGAYEQYF. CDR3 sequence (DNA): TGCAGCGTCGAGGTTCTAGGCGCTTACGAGCAGTACTTC.

This clonotype was counted a few times. CDR3 protein: CASSQVSGLAFNEQFF. In DNA, the CDR3 is TGCGCCAGCAGCCAAGTTTCGGGACTAGCGTTCAATGAGCAGTTCTTC. The chain is built from TRBV4-1 and TRBJ2-1; TRBD2 agrees at 10 bases. J gave up 6 bases and V 1 base, and 6 bases lay outside the gene matches. The CDR3 loop spans 16 amino acids. Germline V gene lookup returns CDR1 MGHRA and CDR2 YSYEKL.

This clonotype was observed many times. The V call is TRBV25-1, the J call TRBJ2-5, with D tentatively TRBD1 (5 bases). Between the trimmed V and J ends, which lost 8 bases and 5 bases, there was a span of 27 bases. The germline V gene has CDR1 MGHDK and CDR2 SYGVNS. The CDR3 is 17 amino acids. The CDR3 region has the DNA TGTGCCAGCTCTCCTATCCGGGCAGGGCCTCTCCGGGAGACCCAGTACTTC. Protein sequence: CASSPIRAGPLRETQYF.

This clonotype was seen at least ten times. The V and J genes are TRBV28 and TRBJ2-3; D may be TRBD2 (5 bases). The V gene lost 2 bases and the J gene lost 0 bases, with 12 bases spanning the gap. This CDR3 is 16 amino acids long. Germline CDR1 reads MDHEN; CDR2 reads SYDVKM. The CDR3 loop reads CASSLRREMSTDTQYF. The CDR3 DNA reads as TGTGCCAGCAGTTTACGTCGGGAAATGAGCACAGATACGCAGTATTTT. Variable domain in full (rest from reference TRBV28 and TRBJ2-3): DVKVTQSSRYLVKRTGEKVFLECVQDMDHENMFWYRQDPGLGLRLIYFSYDVKMKEKGDIPEGYSVSREKKERFSLILESASTNQTSMYLCASSLRREMSTDTQYFGPGTRLTVL.

The CDR3 sequence is CASSYSPYRADTQYF. The CDR3 nucleotides are TGTGCCAGCAGTTACTCCCCCTACAGGGCAGATACGCAGTATTTT. The V gene is TRBV6-5, the J gene TRBJ2-3; D is possibly TRBD1 (6 bases). The CDR3 spans 15 residues. Trimming took 0 bases from V and 4 from J, leaving 11 bases between them. The germline CDR1 and CDR2 sequences are MNHEY and SVGAGI.

V usage is TRBV7-9 and J usage is TRBJ2-5, with a possible D match to TRBD1 (5 bases). The germline CDR1 and CDR2 sequences are SEHNR and FQNEAQ (reference sequence). Deletions cut 2 bases from V and 4 bases from J, with 8 bases between. The CDR3 has 13 residues. This chain's CDR3 is CASSLWGSETQYF. CDR3 sequence (DNA): TGTGCCAGCAGCTTATGGGGCTCAGAGACCCAGTACTTC.

The chain recombines TRBV3-1 with TRBJ2-1; possibly TRBD2 for D (6 bases). Germline-derived CDR1 and CDR2 are LGHDT and YNNKEL (reference sequence). CDR3 length: 17 residues. V was cut by 0 bases and J by 4 bases, with 16 bases left in between. The CDR3 nucleotides read TGTGCCAGCAGCCAAGAGGCGGGACGCCTTCGATACAATGAGCAGTTCTTC. It encodes CASSQEAGRLRYNEQFF.

The J gene is TRBJ2-3, the V gene TRBV7-8, with no clear D. Per germline, CDR1 SGHVS and CDR2 FQNEAQ. The CDR3 has 16 residues. V was trimmed by 3 bases and J by 3 bases, leaving 16 bases between them. The CDR3 DNA reads TGTGCCAGCAGCTTCCCCGGTAGGCGTGGGACAGATACGCAGTATTTT. This encodes CASSFPGRRGTDTQYF. Supplemented by reference TRBV7-8 and TRBJ2-3, the full variable domain reads GAGVSQSPRYKVAKRGQDVALRCDPISGHVSLFWYQQALGQGPEFLTYFQNEAQLDKSGLPSDRFFAERPEGSVSTLKIQRTQQEDSAVYLCASSFPGRRGTDTQYFGPGTRLTVL.

This clonotype has at least ten counts. The rearrangement uses TRBV11-2 and TRBJ2-3; no clear D. The CDR3 totals 13 residues. V was clipped by 8 bases and J by 2 bases, with 11 bases between them. CDR1 is SGHAT and CDR2 is FQNNGV in the germline V gene. The CDR3 sequence is CASSRRTTDTQYF. For the CDR3, the DNA is TGTGCCAGCTCGCGACGGACCACAGATACGCAGTATTTT.

This rearrangement joins TRBV30 to TRBJ2-3; TRBD1 is a possible D gene (6 bases). The CDR3 consists of 16 residues. The V gene lost 3 bases and the J gene lost 5 bases, with 21 bases spanning the gap. CDR1 GTSNPN and CDR2 SVGIG come from the germline V gene (reference sequence). The CDR3 here is CAWSVAGARRGDTQYF. The CDR3 DNA reads as TGTGCCTGGAGCGTAGCAGGGGCTCGACGTGGAGATACGCAGTATTTT. The whole variable domain, filled in from reference TRBV30 and TRBJ2-3, reads SQTIHQWPATLVQPVGSPLSLECTVEGTSNPNLYWYRQAAGRGLQLLFYSVGIGQISSEVPQNLSASRPQDRQFILSSKKLLLSDSGFYLCAWSVAGARRGDTQYFGPGTRLTVL.

The J gene is TRBJ2-7, the V gene TRBV4-3; D assignment may be TRBD1 or TRBD2 (5 bases each). The CDR3 consists of 14 residues. V lost 1 base to trimming and J lost 2 bases, with 9 bases between them. Germline V gives CDR1 LGHNA, CDR2 YSLEER. The CDR3 loop is CASSQAGRPYEQYF. CDR3 DNA sequence: TGCGCCAGCAGCCAAGCGGGACGACCCTACGAGCAGTACTTC.

This clonotype appeared a few times. The chain couples TRBV4-1 to TRBJ1-1; no clear D gene. The germline V gene has CDR1 MGHRA and CDR2 YSYEKL. CDR3 length: 13 residues. The V gene lost 1 base and the J gene lost 4 bases, with 7 bases spanning the gap. CDR3 coding DNA: TGCGCCAGCAGCCAAGTTTTTGGCACTGAAGCTTTCTTT. It codes for CASSQVFGTEAFF.

Here the CDR3 DNA reads TGTGCCAGCAGCCCAACAGGGGACGAGCAGTACTTC. Protein sequence: CASSPTGDEQYF. The genes are TRBV7-9 and TRBJ2-7, with 7 bases identical to TRBD1. The V and J ends lost 5 bases and 5 bases, in that order; junction bases with no gene match: 3. Germline CDR1 is SEHNR and CDR2 is FQNEAQ (reference sequence). The length of the CDR3 is 12 residues.